The subject of this entry is one T cell receptor beta chain. The data originate from a study of blood T cell repertoires in COVID-19. Study summary: The United States, Italy and Spain were the sources of the acute and convalescent COVID-19 samples. The analysed material was cDNA or gDNA that came from T cells, B-cell-depleted T cells, or PBMCs.

Germline assignment: CDR1 MNHEY and CDR2 SMNVEV (reference sequence). The CDR3 runs to 13 residues. V gave up 7 bases and J gave up 0 bases, with 10 bases separating them. Original methodology: Amplification of reference gene primers provided the estimated nucleated cell counts. TCRdb's copy holds only in-frame clones and misses some; the assay was immunoSEQ multiplex PCR. V and J calls and clone size follow that table, whereas D and trimming were derived from the DNA. This table has 250,000 or so clones, approximately 80% appearing once. This sequence was found in a woman aged 60-75 years with active or convalescent COVID-19. The chain joins TRBV27 to TRBJ2-7, with TRBD2 as a possible D gene (6 bases). The sample taken for sequencing was peripheral blood. For the CDR3, the DNA is TGTGCCAGCAACATGCGGGACTCCTACGAGCAGTACTTC. As protein: CASNMRDSYEQYF.